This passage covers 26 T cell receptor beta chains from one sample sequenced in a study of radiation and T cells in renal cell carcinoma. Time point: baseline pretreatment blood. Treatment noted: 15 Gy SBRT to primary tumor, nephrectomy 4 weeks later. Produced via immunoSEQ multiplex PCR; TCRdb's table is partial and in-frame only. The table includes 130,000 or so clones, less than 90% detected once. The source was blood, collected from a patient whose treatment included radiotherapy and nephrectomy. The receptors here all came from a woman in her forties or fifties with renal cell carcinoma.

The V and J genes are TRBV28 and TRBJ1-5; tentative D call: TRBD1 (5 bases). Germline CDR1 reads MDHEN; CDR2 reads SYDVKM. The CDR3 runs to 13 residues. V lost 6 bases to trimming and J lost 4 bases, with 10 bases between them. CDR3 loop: CASRGEGNQPQHF. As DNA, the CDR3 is TGTGCCAGCAGGGGTGAGGGGAATCAGCCCCAGCATTTT. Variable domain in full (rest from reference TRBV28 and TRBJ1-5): DVKVTQSSRYLVKRTGEKVFLECVQDMDHENMFWYRQDPGLGLRLIYFSYDVKMKEKGDIPEGYSVSREKKERFSLILESASTNQTSMYLCASRGEGNQPQHFGDGTRLSIL.

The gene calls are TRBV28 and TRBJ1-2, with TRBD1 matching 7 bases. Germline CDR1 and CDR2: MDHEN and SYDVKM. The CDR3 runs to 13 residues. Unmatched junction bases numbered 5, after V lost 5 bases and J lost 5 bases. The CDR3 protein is CASSAGTEYGYTF. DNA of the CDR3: TGTGCCAGCAGTGCCGGGACAGAATATGGCTACACCTTC.

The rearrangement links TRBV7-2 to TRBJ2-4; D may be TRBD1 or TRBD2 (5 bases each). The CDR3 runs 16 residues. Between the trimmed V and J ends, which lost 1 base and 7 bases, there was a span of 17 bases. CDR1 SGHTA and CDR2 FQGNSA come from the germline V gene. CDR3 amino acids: CASSLENPQRGNIQYF. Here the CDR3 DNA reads TGTGCCAGCAGCTTAGAGAACCCTCAACGGGGCAACATTCAGTACTTC.

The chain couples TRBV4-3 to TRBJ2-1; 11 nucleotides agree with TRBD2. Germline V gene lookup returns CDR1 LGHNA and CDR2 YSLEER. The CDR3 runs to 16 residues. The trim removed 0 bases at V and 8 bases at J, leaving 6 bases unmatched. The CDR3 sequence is CASSQESLAGGHEQFF. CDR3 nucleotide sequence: TGCGCCAGCAGCCAAGAGTCGCTAGCGGGAGGCCATGAGCAGTTCTTC.

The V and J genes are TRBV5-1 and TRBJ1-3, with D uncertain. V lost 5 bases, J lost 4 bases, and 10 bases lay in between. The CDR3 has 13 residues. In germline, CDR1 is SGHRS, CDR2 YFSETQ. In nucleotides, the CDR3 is TGCGCCAGCAGGGATACGGCAGGAAACACCATATATTTT. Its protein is CASRDTAGNTIYF. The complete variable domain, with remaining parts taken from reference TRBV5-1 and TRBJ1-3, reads KAGVTQTPRYLIKTRGQQVTLSCSPISGHRSVSWYQQTPGQGLQFLFEYFSETQRNKGNFPGRFSGRQFSNSRSEMNVSTLELGDSALYLCASRDTAGNTIYFGEGSWLTVV.

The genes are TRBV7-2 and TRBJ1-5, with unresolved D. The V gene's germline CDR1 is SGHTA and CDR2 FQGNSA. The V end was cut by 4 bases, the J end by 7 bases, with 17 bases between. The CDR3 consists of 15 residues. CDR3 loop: CASSSQLSPPQPQHF. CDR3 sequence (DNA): TGTGCCAGCAGCTCTCAACTTTCTCCGCCCCAGCCCCAGCATTTT. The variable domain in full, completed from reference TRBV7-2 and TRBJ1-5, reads GAGVSQSPSNKVTEKGKDVELRCDPISGHTALYWYRQSLGQGLEFLIYFQGNSAPDKSGLPSDRFSAERTGGSVSTLTIQRTQQEDSAVYLCASSSQLSPPQPQHFGDGTRLSIL.

The CDR3 DNA reads as TGTGCCAGCAGCCCGACGGGGATGGGAGCCTACGAGCAGTACTTC. Its protein is CASSPTGMGAYEQYF. The chain joins TRBV9 to TRBJ2-7; D may be TRBD2 (5 bases). The CDR3 is 15 residues long. Per germline, CDR1 SGDLS and CDR2 YYNGEE. Trimming stripped 4 bases from V and 2 bases from J, with 16 bases between. Full variable domain (rest looked up from reference TRBV9 and TRBJ2-7): DSGVTQTPKHLITATGQRVTLRCSPRSGDLSVYWYQQSLDQGLQFLIQYYNGEERAKGNILERFSAQQFPDLHSELNLSSLELGDSALYFCASSPTGMGAYEQYFGPGTRLTVT.

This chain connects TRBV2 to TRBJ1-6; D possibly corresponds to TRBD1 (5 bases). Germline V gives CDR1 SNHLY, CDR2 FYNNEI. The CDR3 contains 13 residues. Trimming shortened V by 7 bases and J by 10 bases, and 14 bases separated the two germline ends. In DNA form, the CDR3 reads TGTGCCAGCAAGACAGTTACTGTCTCACCCCTCCACTTT. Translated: CASKTVTVSPLHF.

Here the CDR3 DNA reads TGTGCCACCAGCAGAGTACGAGGGTTCAATCAGCCCCAGCATTTT. It translates to CATSRVRGFNQPQHF. The rearrangement uses TRBV15 and TRBJ1-5; D ambiguous. This CDR3 comprises 15 residues. Germline loops: CDR1 LNHNV, CDR2 YYDKDF (reference sequence). The ends were cut back, 1 base at V and 3 bases at J, with 10 bases in the middle.

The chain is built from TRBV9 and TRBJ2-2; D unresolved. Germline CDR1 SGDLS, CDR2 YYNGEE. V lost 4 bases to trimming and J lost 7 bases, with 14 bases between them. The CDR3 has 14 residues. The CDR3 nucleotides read TGTGCCAGCAGCCTCCGAATGGGTCTCGGGGAGCTGTTTTTT. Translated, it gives CASSLRMGLGELFF.

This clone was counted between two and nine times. In DNA form, the CDR3 reads TGTGCCATCAGTGGGGCTCAGTACGGTGAAAAACTGTTTTTT. Translation gives CAISGAQYGEKLFF. The chain recombines TRBV10-3 with TRBJ1-4; D unclear. This CDR3 has 14 residues. Trimming stripped 4 bases from V and 7 bases from J, with 13 bases between. Germline V gives CDR1 ENHRY, CDR2 SYGVKD.

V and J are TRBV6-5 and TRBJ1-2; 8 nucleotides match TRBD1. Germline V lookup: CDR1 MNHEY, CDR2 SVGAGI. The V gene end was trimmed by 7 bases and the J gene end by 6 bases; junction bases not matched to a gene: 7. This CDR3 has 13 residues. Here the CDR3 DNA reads TGTGCCAGCACCCGGGACAGGACGAATGGCTACACCTTC. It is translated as CASTRDRTNGYTF.

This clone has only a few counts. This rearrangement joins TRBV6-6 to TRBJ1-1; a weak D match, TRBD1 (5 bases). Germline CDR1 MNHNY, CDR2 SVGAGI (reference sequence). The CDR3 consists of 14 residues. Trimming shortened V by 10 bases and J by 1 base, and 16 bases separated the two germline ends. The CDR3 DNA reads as TGTGCCACAGAGGTGTACGGGGGGAACACTGAAGCTTTCTTT. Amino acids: CATEVYGGNTEAFF.

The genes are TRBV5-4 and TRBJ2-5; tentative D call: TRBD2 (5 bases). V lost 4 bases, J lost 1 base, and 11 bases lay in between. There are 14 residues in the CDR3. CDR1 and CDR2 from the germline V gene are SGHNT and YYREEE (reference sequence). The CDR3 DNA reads TGTGCCAGCAGCCCAAGCGGACTCCAAGAGACCCAGTACTTC. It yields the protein CASSPSGLQETQYF.

The CDR3 loop reads CASRRLVDSGELFF. In DNA form, the CDR3 reads TGTGCCAGCAGACGACTAGTGGATTCCGGGGAGCTGTTTTTT. The J gene is TRBJ2-2, the V gene TRBV6-5; a possible D gene is TRBD2 (6 bases). The CDR3 extends over 14 amino acids. In germline, CDR1 is MNHEY, CDR2 SVGAGI. Trimming removed 6 bases from V and 6 bases from J, with 14 bases in between.

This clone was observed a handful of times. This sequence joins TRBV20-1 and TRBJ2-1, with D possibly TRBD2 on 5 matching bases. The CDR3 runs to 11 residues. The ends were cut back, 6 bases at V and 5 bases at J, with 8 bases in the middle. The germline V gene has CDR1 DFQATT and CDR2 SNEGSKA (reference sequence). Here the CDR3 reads CSATRNNEQFF. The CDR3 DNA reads TGCAGTGCCACTAGGAACAATGAGCAGTTCTTC.

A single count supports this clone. The CDR3 reads CSALPGEKLFF. Written as DNA, the CDR3 is TGCAGTGCTCTGCCAGGGGAAAAACTGTTTTTT. The V gene is TRBV20-1, the J gene TRBJ1-4; tentatively, D is TRBD1 (5 bases). V lost 5 bases and J 8 bases, leaving 9 bases between the germline ends. This CDR3 contains 11 residues. CDR1 DFQATT and CDR2 SNEGSKA come from the germline V gene (reference sequence).

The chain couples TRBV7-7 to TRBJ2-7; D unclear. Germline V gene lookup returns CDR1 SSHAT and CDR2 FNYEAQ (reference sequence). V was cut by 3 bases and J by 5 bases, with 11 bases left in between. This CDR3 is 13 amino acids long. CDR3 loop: CASSLSGLDEQYF. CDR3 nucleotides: TGTGCCAGCAGCTTGAGTGGGCTGGACGAGCAGTACTTC.

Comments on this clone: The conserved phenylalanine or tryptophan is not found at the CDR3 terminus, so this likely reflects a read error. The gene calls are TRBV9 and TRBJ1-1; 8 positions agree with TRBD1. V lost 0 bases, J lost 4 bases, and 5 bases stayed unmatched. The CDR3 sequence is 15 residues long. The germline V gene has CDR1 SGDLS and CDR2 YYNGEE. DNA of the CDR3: TGTGCCAGCAGCGTAGTTCAGGGGGCGGGCACTGAAGCTTTCCTT. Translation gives CASSVVQGAGTEAFL.

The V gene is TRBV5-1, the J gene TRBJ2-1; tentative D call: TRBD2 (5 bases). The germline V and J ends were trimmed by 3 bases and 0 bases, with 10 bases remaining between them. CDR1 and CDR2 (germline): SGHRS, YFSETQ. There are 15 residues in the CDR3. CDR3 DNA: TGCGCCAGCAGCTACCAAGGGAGCTCCTACAATGAGCAGTTCTTC. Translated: CASSYQGSSYNEQFF.

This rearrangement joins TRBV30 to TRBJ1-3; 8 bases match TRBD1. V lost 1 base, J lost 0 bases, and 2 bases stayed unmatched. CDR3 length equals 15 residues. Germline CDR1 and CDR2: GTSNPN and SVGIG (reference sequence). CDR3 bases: TGTGCCTGGAGTGGGGACAGGATCTCTGGAAACACCATATATTTT. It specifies CAWSGDRISGNTIYF.

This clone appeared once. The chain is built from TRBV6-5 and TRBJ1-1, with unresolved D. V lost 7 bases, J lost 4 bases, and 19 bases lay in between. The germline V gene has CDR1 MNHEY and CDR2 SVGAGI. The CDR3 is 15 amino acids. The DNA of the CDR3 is TGTGCCAGCACCAAGGCCGGGGTCGGAGGCACTGAAGCTTTCTTT. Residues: CASTKAGVGGTEAFF.

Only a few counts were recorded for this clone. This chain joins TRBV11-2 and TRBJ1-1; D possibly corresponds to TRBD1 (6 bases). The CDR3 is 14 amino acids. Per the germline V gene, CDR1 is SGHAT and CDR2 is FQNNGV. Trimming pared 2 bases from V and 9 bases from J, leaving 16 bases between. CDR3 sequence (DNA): TGTGCCAGCAGCTTAACAGGGACATATCTGAAAGCTTTCTTT. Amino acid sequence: CASSLTGTYLKAFF.

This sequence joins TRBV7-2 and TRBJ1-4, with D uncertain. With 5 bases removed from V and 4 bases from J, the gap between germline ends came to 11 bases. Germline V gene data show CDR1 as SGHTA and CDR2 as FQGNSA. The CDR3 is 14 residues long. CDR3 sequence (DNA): TGTGCCAGCAGCGGCCGGTTGGGTAATGAAAAACTGTTTTTT. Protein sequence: CASSGRLGNEKLFF.

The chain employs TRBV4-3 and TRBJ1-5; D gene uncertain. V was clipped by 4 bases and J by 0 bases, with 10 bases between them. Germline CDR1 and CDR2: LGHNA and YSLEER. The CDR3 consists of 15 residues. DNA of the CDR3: TGCGCCAGCAGCCGAGGGCCAGCTAGCAATCAGCCCCAGCATTTT. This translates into CASSRGPASNQPQHF.

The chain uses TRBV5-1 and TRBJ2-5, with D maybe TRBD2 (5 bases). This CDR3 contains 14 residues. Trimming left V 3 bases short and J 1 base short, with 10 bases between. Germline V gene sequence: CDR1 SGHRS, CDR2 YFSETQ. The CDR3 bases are TGCGCCAGCAGCTCCCGGGATCCCCAAGAGACCCAGTACTTC. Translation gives CASSSRDPQETQYF.